Shown below are 24 T cell receptor beta chains from a single sample sequenced in a study of blood T cells in healthy people across ages. With a J-beta primer mix and a sample-barcoded 5' primer, a second PCR ran about 7 to 11 cycles. TCRdb redid the calling of the 5' RACE reads with MiXCR, one entry per CDR3 protein. This table has some 1.5 million distinct CDR3 sequences, roughly 30% appearing once. Sequenced: blood. Receptors were obtained from a woman aged 25-40 years in good health.

This clonotype has a handful of counts. The rearrangement uses TRBV7-6 and TRBJ2-3; D is perhaps TRBD2 (6 bases). The germline CDR1 and CDR2 sequences are SGHVS and FNYEAQ. The V gene lost 5 bases and the J gene lost 1 base, with 19 bases spanning the gap. The CDR3 has 17 amino acids. CDR3 in DNA: TGTGCCAGCAGCCGGACGGGGAGAGCTAGCGGCACAGATACGCAGTATTTT. This codes for CASSRTGRASGTDTQYF.

This clonotype was seen a few times. CDR3 DNA sequence: TGTGCCAGCAGCTTCCAATCGGAGGGCAGGGGGCACACCTTC. The encoded protein is CASSFQSEGRGHTF. This chain links TRBV11-2 with TRBJ1-2; 8 nucleotides line up with TRBD1. The germline gives CDR1 SGHAT, CDR2 FQNNGV. The CDR3 extends over 14 amino acids. Trimming cost V 3 bases and J 12 bases; bases outside gene matches: 12.

This clonotype has more than one count but fewer than ten. This chain links TRBV9 with TRBJ1-2, with 7 bases lining up with TRBD1. Germline CDR1 and CDR2: SGDLS and YYNGEE. This CDR3 spans 16 amino acids. The junction had 14 bases not matched to a gene; V was cut back by 3 bases and J by 6 bases. The CDR3 region is CASSALEDREVDGYTF. The CDR3, as DNA: TGTGCCAGCAGCGCCCTTGAAGACAGGGAAGTGGATGGCTACACCTTC.

Note on this clonotype: A much larger clone differs from this one at a single base, so this may be a read error. The rearrangement uses TRBV10-3 and TRBJ1-5; D is unclear. Trimming stripped 4 bases from V and 4 bases from J, with 11 bases between. The germline gives CDR1 ENHRY, CDR2 SYGVKD. This CDR3 is 14 amino acids long. CDR3 protein: CAISARASNQPQHF. As DNA, the CDR3 is TGTGCCATCAGTGCAAGGGCATCAAATCAGCCCCAGCATTTT.

This clonotype came up many times. The gene calls are TRBV4-3 and TRBJ2-7, with 8 bases identical to TRBD2. Per the germline V gene, CDR1 is LGHNA and CDR2 is YSLEER. The CDR3 contains 16 residues. V lost 2 bases, J lost 3 bases, and 9 bases stayed unmatched. This chain's CDR3 is CASSQSERTSFYEQYF. The CDR3 DNA follows: TGCGCCAGCAGCCAATCAGAAAGGACTAGCTTCTACGAGCAGTACTTC.

V usage is TRBV20-1 and J usage is TRBJ1-3, with no clear D. V was trimmed by 2 bases and J by 3 bases, leaving 11 bases between them. The CDR3 totals 14 residues. Germline V lookup: CDR1 DFQATT, CDR2 SNEGSKA (reference sequence). CDR3 protein: CSARYSLFGNTIYF. The CDR3 DNA reads TGCAGTGCTAGATACAGCCTATTTGGAAACACCATATATTTT.

This clonotype has just a few counts. The chain is built from TRBV4-3 and TRBJ2-6, with D perhaps matching TRBD2 (5 bases). The ends were cut back, 0 bases at V and 2 bases at J, with 20 bases in the middle. There are 20 residues in the CDR3. CDR1 and CDR2 (germline): LGHNA, YSLEER. CDR3 bases: TGCGCCAGCAGCCAAGACTTCCTCGAGGGAGATCTTACTGGGGCCAACGTCCTGACTTTC. It encodes CASSQDFLEGDLTGANVLTF.

This clonotype was counted ten times or more. The CDR3 nucleotides are TGCAGTGCCAAAAGGATCTATGGCTACACCTTC. Its translation is CSAKRIYGYTF. The chain couples TRBV20-1 to TRBJ1-2; D uncertain. The CDR3 spans 11 residues. CDR1 DFQATT and CDR2 SNEGSKA come from the germline V gene (reference sequence). Trimming took 6 bases from V and 4 from J, leaving 9 bases between them.

J is TRBJ1-1 and V is TRBV5-1, with D tentatively TRBD1 (5 bases). Per the germline V gene, CDR1 is SGHRS and CDR2 is YFSETQ. V gave up 1 base and J gave up 4 bases, with 20 bases separating them. The CDR3 contains 17 residues. The CDR3 here is CASSLQPDTRSVTEAFF. CDR3 coding DNA: TGCGCCAGCAGCTTGCAGCCGGACACGCGTTCGGTCACTGAAGCTTTCTTT.

J is TRBJ1-1 and V is TRBV15; 12 nucleotides match TRBD1. Per the germline V gene, CDR1 is LNHNV and CDR2 is YYDKDF (reference sequence). The CDR3 length is 17 residues. The V gene end was trimmed by 9 bases and the J gene end by 4 bases; junction bases not matched to a gene: 15. CDR3 sequence: CATHEGDRGLRGTEAFF. DNA for the CDR3: TGTGCCACTCACGAGGGGGACAGGGGGCTCCGTGGCACTGAAGCTTTCTTT.

This clonotype was seen a few times. This rearrangement joins TRBV11-2 to TRBJ2-3, with a weak D call TRBD2 (6 bases). Trimming removed 4 bases from V and 8 bases from J, with 16 bases in between. This CDR3 contains 14 residues. Germline loops: CDR1 SGHAT, CDR2 FQNNGV. CDR3 region: CASSSTRSAATQYF. In nucleotides, the CDR3 is TGTGCCAGCAGCTCGACTAGAAGCGCGGCTACGCAGTATTTT.

In the case of this clonotype: A much more abundant neighbour one base away suggests this may be a read error. CDR3 sequence reads: CSVGTYDYNEQYF. CDR3 nucleotide sequence: TGCAGCGTCGGGACTTACGACTACAATGAGCAGTACTTC. This chain joins TRBV29-1 and TRBJ2-5, with D perhaps TRBD2 (6 bases). Trimming removed 6 bases from V and 11 bases from J, with 22 bases in between. The germline CDR1 and CDR2 sequences are SQVTM and ANQGSEA. CDR3 length: 13 residues.

The chain joins TRBV3-1 to TRBJ1-4, with TRBD1 matching over 8 bases. Trimming cost V 4 bases and J 8 bases; bases outside gene matches: 6. This CDR3 region has 14 residues. Germline lookup yields CDR1 LGHDT and CDR2 YNNKEL (reference sequence). For the CDR3, the DNA is TGTGCCAGCAGCCCGTGCCGGGACAGGGAAAAACTGTTTTTT. Its protein product is CASSPCRDREKLFF.

This clonotype appeared many times. The chain couples TRBV6-2 or TRBV6-3 to TRBJ2-1; 9 bases fit TRBD2. V dropped 2 bases and J dropped 10; count of bases not matched to a gene: 9. The V gene's germline CDR1 is MNHEY and CDR2 SVGEGT. This CDR3 contains 15 residues. The CDR3 sequence: CASSYGTSPPGEQFF. The CDR3, as DNA: TGTGCCAGCAGTTACGGGACTAGCCCCCCCGGGGAGCAGTTCTTC.

This clonotype was observed a few times. The rearrangement links TRBV7-2 to TRBJ1-2; TRBD1 is a possible D gene (5 bases). The V and J ends lost 4 bases and 8 bases respectively, with 20 bases between them. Germline CDR1 reads SGHTA; CDR2 reads FQGNSA. The CDR3 is 15 amino acids. Here the CDR3 DNA reads TGTGCCAGCAGCTCCGGGGCGGGGGGAATCCGAGGCTACACCTTC. It is translated as CASSSGAGGIRGYTF. Full variable domain (remainder filled in from reference TRBV7-2 and TRBJ1-2): GAGVSQSPSNKVTEKGKDVELRCDPISGHTALYWYRQSLGQGLEFLIYFQGNSAPDKSGLPSDRFSAERTGGSVSTLTIQRTQQEDSAVYLCASSSGAGGIRGYTFGSGTRLTVV.

J is TRBJ1-1 and V is TRBV7-2, with D tentatively TRBD1 (5 bases). The ends were cut back, 3 bases at V and 6 bases at J, with 11 bases in the middle. This CDR3 has 13 residues. Germline CDR1 and CDR2: SGHTA and FQGNSA. The CDR3 is CASSFRAQAEAFF. Written as DNA, the CDR3 is TGTGCCAGCAGCTTCAGGGCGCAAGCTGAAGCTTTCTTT.

Worth noting for this clonotype: This may be a read error: a much more frequent sequence differs by one nucleotide. V gene TRBV28 combines with J gene TRBJ1-2; possible D gene TRBD1, 5 bases. The length of the CDR3 is 13 residues. The germline gives CDR1 MDHEN, CDR2 SYDVKM. CDR3 nucleotides: TGTGCCAGCACACGGGACGGCGCCTATGACTACACCTTC. Its protein product is CASTRDGAYDYTF.

This clonotype was seen a handful of times. The chain combines TRBV25-1 with TRBJ1-2; TRBD1 might be the D (5 bases). The CDR3 covers 13 residues. The V and J ends lost 6 bases and 8 bases respectively, with 16 bases between them. The germline V gene has CDR1 MGHDK and CDR2 SYGVNS. The CDR3 loop reads CASSPGGPGGYTF. Here the CDR3 DNA reads TGTGCCAGCAGCCCGGGGGGACCTGGCGGCTACACCTTC.

V and J are TRBV2 and TRBJ1-5, with D perhaps TRBD1 (6 bases). V lost 5 bases and J lost 5, with 16 bases in between. CDR3 length: 15 amino acids. Germline V CDR1 and CDR2: SNHLY, FYNNEI. The DNA of the CDR3 is TGTGCCAGCAGTTTACGACAGGCCGCTTATCAGCCCCAGCATTTT. Amino acids: CASSLRQAAYQPQHF.

The gene calls are TRBV11-3 and TRBJ2-7; weak D call: TRBD1 (6 bases). This CDR3 spans 17 amino acids. Germline CDR1 SGHNT, CDR2 YENEEA. V was trimmed by 5 bases and J by 1 base, leaving 21 bases between them. This CDR3 is CASSPDPGPGQSYEQYF. The CDR3 DNA is TGTGCCAGCAGCCCCGATCCAGGTCCGGGACAATCCTACGAGCAGTACTTC. The full variable domain, its missing parts supplied by reference TRBV11-3 and TRBJ2-7, is EAGVVQSPRYKIIEKKQPVAFWCNPISGHNTLYWYLQNLGQGPELLIRYENEEAVDDSQLPKDRFSAERLKGVDSTLKIQPAELGDSAVYLCASSPDPGPGQSYEQYFGPGTRLTVT.

With regard to this clonotype: A junction end diverges from the germline sequence, so it may reflect a read error. The chain links TRBV29-1 to TRBJ2-7; possible D gene TRBD2, 5 bases. The germline V gene encodes CDR1 SQVTM and CDR2 ANQGSEA. The CDR3 has 14 residues. CDR3 residues: CSVRILAGDYVQYF. The CDR3 DNA follows: TGCAGCGTTCGGATTTTGGCGGGCGACTACGTGCAGTACTTC.

The rearrangement uses TRBV20-1 and TRBJ1-6; 10 bases match TRBD1. Per germline, CDR1 DFQATT and CDR2 SNEGSKA (reference sequence). Trimming removed 4 bases from V and 6 bases from J; junction bases left unmatched: 6. The CDR3 runs to 15 residues. CDR3 sequence reads: CSATRDRGVNSPLHF. The DNA for the CDR3 is TGCAGTGCTACTCGGGACAGGGGAGTTAATTCACCCCTCCACTTT.

This clonotype was counted ten times or more. V and J are TRBV3-1 and TRBJ2-7; perhaps TRBD2 as D (6 bases). The V end lost 5 bases, the J end lost 0 bases, and 11 bases lay between the germline ends. CDR3 length: 14 residues. Per germline, CDR1 LGHDT and CDR2 YNNKEL (reference sequence). The CDR3 here is CASSYRGISYEQYF. CDR3 sequence (DNA): TGTGCCAGCAGCTACCGCGGGATCTCCTACGAGCAGTACTTC.

This clonotype was observed at least ten times. The chain carries TRBV12-3 or TRBV12-4 and TRBJ1-5; D remains unclear. The CDR3 totals 12 residues. V was pared by 2 bases and J by 3 bases, with 2 bases between. CDR3 DNA: TGTGCCAGCAGTTTACCCAATCAGCCCCAGCATTTT. It translates to CASSLPNQPQHF.